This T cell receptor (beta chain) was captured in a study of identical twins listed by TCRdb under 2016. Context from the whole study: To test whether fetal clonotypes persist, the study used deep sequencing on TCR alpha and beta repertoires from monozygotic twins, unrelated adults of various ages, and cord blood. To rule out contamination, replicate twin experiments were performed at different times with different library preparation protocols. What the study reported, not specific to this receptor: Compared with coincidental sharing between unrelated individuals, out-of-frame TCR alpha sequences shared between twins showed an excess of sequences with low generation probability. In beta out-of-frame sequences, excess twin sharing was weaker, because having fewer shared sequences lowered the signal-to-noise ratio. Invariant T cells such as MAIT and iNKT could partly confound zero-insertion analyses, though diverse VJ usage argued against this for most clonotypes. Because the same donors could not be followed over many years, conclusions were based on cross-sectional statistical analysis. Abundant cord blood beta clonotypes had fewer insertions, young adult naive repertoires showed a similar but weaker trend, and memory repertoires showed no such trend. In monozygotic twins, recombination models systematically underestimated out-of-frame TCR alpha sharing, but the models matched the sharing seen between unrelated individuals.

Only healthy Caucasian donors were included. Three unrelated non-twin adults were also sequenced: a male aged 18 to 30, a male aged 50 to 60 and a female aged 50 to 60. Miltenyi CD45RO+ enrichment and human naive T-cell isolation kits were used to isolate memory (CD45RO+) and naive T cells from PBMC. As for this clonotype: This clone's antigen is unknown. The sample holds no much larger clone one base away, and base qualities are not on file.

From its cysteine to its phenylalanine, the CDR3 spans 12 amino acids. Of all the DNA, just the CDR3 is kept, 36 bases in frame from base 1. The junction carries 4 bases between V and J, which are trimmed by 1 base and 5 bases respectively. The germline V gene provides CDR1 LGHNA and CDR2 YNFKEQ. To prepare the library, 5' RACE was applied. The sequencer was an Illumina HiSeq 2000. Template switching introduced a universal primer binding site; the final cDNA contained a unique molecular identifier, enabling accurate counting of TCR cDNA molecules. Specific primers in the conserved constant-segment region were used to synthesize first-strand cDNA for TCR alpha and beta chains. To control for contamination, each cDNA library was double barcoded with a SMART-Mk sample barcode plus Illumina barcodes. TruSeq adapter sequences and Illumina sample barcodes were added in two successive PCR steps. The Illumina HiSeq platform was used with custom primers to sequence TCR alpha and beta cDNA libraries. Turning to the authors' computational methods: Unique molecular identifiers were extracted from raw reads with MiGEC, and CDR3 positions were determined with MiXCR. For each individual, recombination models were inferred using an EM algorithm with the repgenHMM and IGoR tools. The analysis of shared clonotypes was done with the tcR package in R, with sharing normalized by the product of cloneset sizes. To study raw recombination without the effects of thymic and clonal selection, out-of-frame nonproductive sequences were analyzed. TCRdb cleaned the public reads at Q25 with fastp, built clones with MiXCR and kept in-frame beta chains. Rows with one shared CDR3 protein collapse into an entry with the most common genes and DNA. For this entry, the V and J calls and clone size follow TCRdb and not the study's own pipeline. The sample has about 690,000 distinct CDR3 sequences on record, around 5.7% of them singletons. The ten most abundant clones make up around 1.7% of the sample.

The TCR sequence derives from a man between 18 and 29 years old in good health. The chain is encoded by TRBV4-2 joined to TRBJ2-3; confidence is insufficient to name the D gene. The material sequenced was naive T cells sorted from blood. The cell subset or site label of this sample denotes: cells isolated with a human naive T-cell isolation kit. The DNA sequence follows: TGTGCCAGCAGCCAAGTAGGAGATACGCAGTATTTT. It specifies CASSQVGDTQYF.